One and the same sample provided the 26 T cell receptor beta chains below, sequenced in a study of T cells in Graves' hyperthyroidism and ophthalmopathy. RNA transcripts yielded amplified TCR beta CDR3 regions. HTBI primers were employed in a first-round RT-PCR of the TCR CDR3. TCRdb analysed the multiplex PCR reads with MiXCR anew, one entry per CDR3 protein. This table has 400,000 to 500,000 distinct CDR3 sequences, roughly 14% appearing once. Material: blood. The receptors stem from a man younger than 35 with Graves' ophthalmopathy.

This clonotype was seen at least ten times. The chain is built from TRBV11-2 and TRBJ2-1; 8 bases are a match to TRBD2. J was trimmed by 8 bases and V by 5 bases; bases with no gene match: 20. The germline CDR1 and CDR2 sequences are SGHAT and FQNNGV. This CDR3 is built from 18 residues. CDR3 bases: TGTGCCAGCAGCCCACCTCCCCAGGGTATTAGCGGGATCCATGAGCAGTTCTTC. Its protein product is CASSPPPQGISGIHEQFF.

This clonotype was counted ten times or more. The rearrangement uses TRBV11-2 and TRBJ1-6, with 9 bases that match TRBD1. Losses at the gene ends were 9 bases for V and 10 bases for J; bases not matched to a gene: 7. The CDR3 totals 13 residues. CDR1 is SGHAT and CDR2 is FQNNGV in the germline V gene. Here the CDR3 reads CASRDRVASPLHF. CDR3 DNA: TGTGCCAGTCGGGACAGGGTTGCCTCACCCCTCCACTTT.

The chain has TRBV29-1 and TRBJ2-5; D remains ambiguous. CDR1 and CDR2 from the germline V gene are SQVTM and ANQGSEA. The CDR3 spans 12 residues. V was shortened by 5 bases and J by 5 bases, with 12 bases between the two germline ends. CDR3 DNA sequence: TGCAGCGTTTATTCGCATGGGGAGACCCAGTACTTC. Translation gives CSVYSHGETQYF. The variable domain in full, with the rest retrieved from reference TRBV29-1 and TRBJ2-5, is SAVISQKPSRDICQRGTSLTIQCQVDSQVTMMFWYRQQPGQSLTLIATANQGSEATYESGFVIDKFPISRPNLTFSTLTVSNMSPEDSSIYLCSVYSHGETQYFGPGTRLLVL.

This clonotype was observed a handful of times. This CDR3 is CSSTSGQGAKQYF. CDR3 sequence (DNA): TGCAGCTCCACCTCCGGACAGGGGGCGAAGCAGTACTTC. The chain carries TRBV29-1 and TRBJ2-7, with 11 nucleotides matching TRBD1. The CDR3 totals 13 residues. The junction had 11 bases not matched to a gene; V was cut back by 8 bases and J by 8 bases. Germline V gene data show CDR1 as SQVTM and CDR2 as ANQGSEA.

In this sample, this clonotype turned up many times. The chain couples TRBV20-1 to TRBJ2-4; D perhaps matches TRBD1 (6 bases). Trimming removed 8 bases from V and 0 bases from J, with 14 bases in between. This CDR3 spans 14 amino acids. Germline CDR1 DFQATT, CDR2 SNEGSKA (reference sequence). The CDR3 bases are TGCAGTTGGGAGCGACAGGAAGCCAAAAACATTCAGTACTTC. Translated: CSWERQEAKNIQYF.

This clonotype was seen ten or more times. The rearrangement joins TRBV2 to TRBJ1-6, with 8 bases aligning to TRBD1. The CDR3 spans 17 residues. The germline gives CDR1 SNHLY, CDR2 FYNNEI. Trimming cost V 6 bases and J 2 bases; bases outside gene matches: 9. CDR3 sequence: CASRGDRGGTYNSPLHF. CDR3 nucleotides: TGTGCCAGCAGGGGAGACAGGGGAGGAACCTATAATTCACCCCTCCACTTT.

Note on this clonotype: A much larger clone is a single base away; this may be a read error. This CDR3 reads CASSPEDRVNSPLHF. The CDR3 DNA reads as TGTGCCAGCAGTCCCGAGGACAGGGTAAATTCACCCCTCCACTTT. The chain links TRBV12-3 or TRBV12-4 to TRBJ1-6, with 8 bases aligning to TRBD1. The CDR3 covers 15 residues. The junction had 7 bases not matched to a gene; V was cut back by 5 bases and J by 7 bases.

This clonotype was picked up many times. The J gene is TRBJ2-7, the V gene TRBV3-1, with 10 bases lining up with TRBD1. Germline CDR1 is LGHDT and CDR2 is YNNKEL (reference sequence). Trimming removed 0 bases from V and 3 bases from J; junction bases left unmatched: 5. This CDR3 spans 16 amino acids. CDR3 residues: CASSQDRTGGNYEQYF. For the CDR3, the DNA is TGTGCCAGCAGCCAAGACAGGACAGGGGGTAACTACGAGCAGTACTTC.

This clonotype was observed a handful of times. This chain uses TRBV7-9 with TRBJ2-7, with D possibly matching TRBD1 (5 bases). Germline V lookup: CDR1 SEHNR, CDR2 FQNEAQ (reference sequence). The CDR3 has 15 amino acids. Trimming removed 1 base at V and 5 bases at J, with 15 bases between. The CDR3 DNA is TGTGCCAGCAGCTTAGGGGGCGCGAGTTGGAACGAGCAGTACTTC. Its translation: CASSLGGASWNEQYF.

Note on this clonotype: Since a much larger clone is just one base distant, this may be a read error. The chain couples TRBV12-3 or TRBV12-4 to TRBJ1-1, with D perhaps TRBD1 (5 bases). The CDR3 spans 14 residues. CDR3 nucleotides: TGTGCCAGCAGTTCGGGGGGTTTTAACAGTGAAGCTTTCTTT. Protein product: CASSSGGFNSEAFF.

The sample holds many counts of this clonotype. This chain's CDR3 is CASSVIGPMNTEAFF. Here the CDR3 DNA reads TGTGCCAGCAGCGTAATTGGGCCCATGAACACTGAAGCTTTCTTT. The chain combines TRBV9 with TRBJ1-1, with D hard to call. The CDR3 is made up of 15 amino acids. Germline assignment: CDR1 SGDLS and CDR2 YYNGEE. The V end lost 1 base, the J end lost 0 bases, and 10 bases lay between the germline ends. The complete variable domain, with remaining parts taken from reference TRBV9 and TRBJ1-1, reads DSGVTQTPKHLITATGQRVTLRCSPRSGDLSVYWYQQSLDQGLQFLIQYYNGEERAKGNILERFSAQQFPDLHSELNLSSLELGDSALYFCASSVIGPMNTEAFFGQGTRLTVV.

This clonotype was observed a handful of times. This may be a read error, as it is one base from a much larger clone. V and J are TRBV11-2 and TRBJ2-7; 11 positions match TRBD2. CDR3 length: 17 amino acids. The V and J ends lost 0 bases and 3 bases, in that order; junction bases with no gene match: 7. Germline assignment: CDR1 SGHAT and CDR2 FQNNGV. As DNA, the CDR3 is TGTGCCAGCAGCTTAGATTCCAGACTAGCGGGGCGCTACGAGCAGTACTTC. As protein: CASSLDSRLAGRYEQYF.

Many counts were recorded for this clonotype. The V call is TRBV11-2, the J call TRBJ2-1, with 9 bases that match TRBD1. Germline loops: CDR1 SGHAT, CDR2 FQNNGV. The CDR3 has 16 residues. V shed 6 bases, J shed 2 bases, and the junction held 8 bases outside the gene matches. Here the CDR3 reads CASRIQGANPYNEQFF. The CDR3 DNA reads TGTGCCAGCAGGATACAGGGGGCGAACCCCTACAATGAGCAGTTCTTC.

The rearrangement uses TRBV15 and TRBJ2-7; 8 nucleotides match TRBD1. Unmatched junction bases numbered 6, after V lost 4 bases and J lost 4 bases. The CDR3 has 14 residues. Germline V lookup: CDR1 LNHNV, CDR2 YYDKDF (reference sequence). CDR3 amino acids: CATSTWTGTYEQYF. The CDR3 DNA follows: TGTGCCACCAGCACCTGGACAGGGACTTACGAGCAGTACTTC.

This clonotype was recorded at least ten times. This chain uses TRBV6-1 with TRBJ1-2; D gene unclear. This CDR3 spans 14 amino acids. Germline CDR1 and CDR2: MNHNS and SASEGT. Trimming shortened V by 6 bases and J by 0 bases, and 11 bases separated the two germline ends. CDR3 sequence: CASSPDTSNYGYTF. DNA for the CDR3: TGTGCCAGCAGCCCTGACACTTCTAACTATGGCTACACCTTC.

The gene calls are TRBV27 and TRBJ1-1; TRBD1 aligns across 7 bases. Germline trimming cut 1 base from V and 3 bases from J; bases unmatched to any gene: 5. CDR1 is MNHEY and CDR2 is SMNVEV in the germline V gene (reference sequence). The length of the CDR3 is 15 residues. CDR3 sequence: CASSLYVGQYTEAFF. CDR3 sequence (DNA): TGTGCCAGCAGTTTATATGTGGGACAGTACACTGAAGCTTTCTTT.

Ten or more counts support this clonotype. The chain has TRBV18 and TRBJ1-1, with 9 bases that match TRBD1. CDR1 is KGHSH, CDR2 LQKENI, per germline. V shed 3 bases and J 8 bases; nucleotides not matched to a gene: 7. This CDR3 has 14 amino acids. The CDR3 nucleotides read TGTGCCAGCTCACCCCGCCGGGACAGGGAAGAAGCTTTCTTT. It is translated as CASSPRRDREEAFF.

This clonotype was seen only a few times. The V gene is TRBV30, the J gene TRBJ1-2, with a tentative D call TRBD1 (6 bases). The CDR3 covers 17 residues. Germline V gene data show CDR1 as GTSNPN and CDR2 as SVGIG (reference sequence). V was trimmed by 0 bases and J by 1 base, leaving 18 bases between them. The CDR3 coding sequence is TGTGCCTGGAGTGTGACAACCTTACAGGGCTTTAACTATGGCTACACCTTC. This encodes CAWSVTTLQGFNYGYTF.

This clonotype was counted a few times. A much larger clone lies a single base off, so this may be a read error. The chain couples TRBV6-1 to TRBJ1-1; D not resolved. This CDR3 is 16 amino acids long. The germline V gene has CDR1 MNHNS and CDR2 SASEGT. Trimming took 8 bases from V and 4 from J, leaving 23 bases between them. CDR3 protein: CASAGGNTDMSTEAFF. The CDR3, as DNA: TGTGCCAGCGCGGGCGGAAATACCGACATGAGCACTGAAGCTTTCTTT.

This clonotype was found many times. The J gene is TRBJ2-7, the V gene TRBV12-3 or TRBV12-4; D perhaps matches TRBD1 (6 bases). The CDR3 sequence is 14 residues long. The V gene lost 1 base and the J gene lost 6 bases, with 13 bases spanning the gap. In DNA form, the CDR3 reads TGTGCCAGCAGTTTAGGGCAGGGGCCTCTCGAGCAGTACTTC. It is translated as CASSLGQGPLEQYF.

This clonotype was detected ten times or more. At one end, the junction sequence differs from germline, possibly due to a read error. V and J are TRBV6-1 and TRBJ1-2; 10 nucleotides line up with TRBD1. CDR3 length: 14 amino acids. Germline V gene sequence: CDR1 MNHNS, CDR2 SASEGT. The CDR3 loop reads CASREGTGAYGYTF. CDR3 DNA: TGTGCCAGCAGGGAAGGGACAGGGGCCTATGGCTACACCTTC.

This clonotype was detected many times. This chain connects TRBV19 to TRBJ2-7, with D maybe TRBD2 (6 bases). The germline CDR1 and CDR2 sequences are LNHDA and SQIVND (reference sequence). Trimming cost V 3 bases and J 0 bases, with 9 bases left between them. The CDR3 runs 14 residues. CDR3 sequence reads: CASSIRESSYEQYF. CDR3 bases: TGTGCCAGTAGTATTCGGGAGAGCTCCTACGAGCAGTACTTC.

The chain uses TRBV7-3 and TRBJ2-2; D remains unclear. CDR3 size: 13 residues. Germline lookup yields CDR1 SGHTA and CDR2 FQGTGA. The V and J ends lost 5 bases and 6 bases respectively, with 10 bases between them. The DNA for the CDR3 is TGTGCCAGCAGCCCAAGGGTGGCCGGGGAGCTGTTTTTT. Amino acids: CASSPRVAGELFF.

The V gene is TRBV3-1, the J gene TRBJ2-3; TRBD2 aligns across 10 bases. The CDR3 extends over 13 amino acids. V was clipped by 8 bases and J by 5 bases; unmatched bases: 4. The V gene's germline CDR1 is LGHDT and CDR2 YNNKEL (reference sequence). As DNA, the CDR3 is TGTGCCAGCCTTAGCGGGGGGCAAGATACGCAGTATTTT. Translation: CASLSGGQDTQYF.

This clonotype was detected many times. This rearrangement joins TRBV20-1 to TRBJ2-7, with 9 bases lining up with TRBD1. The CDR3 spans 15 residues. The V and J ends lost 3 bases and 0 bases, in that order; junction bases with no gene match: 6. The germline gives CDR1 DFQATT, CDR2 SNEGSKA (reference sequence). The CDR3 loop is CSARPRDRASYEQYF. CDR3 in DNA: TGCAGTGCTAGGCCTAGGGACAGGGCCTCCTACGAGCAGTACTTC.

This clonotype was counted only a few times. V usage is TRBV5-4 and J usage is TRBJ2-7; D not resolved. Germline V lookup: CDR1 SGHNT, CDR2 YYREEE (reference sequence). This CDR3 spans 15 amino acids. V dropped 4 bases and J dropped 3 bases, with 17 bases sitting between them. CDR3 nucleotides: TGTGCCAGCAGCCTGGACCCTGACGGGTTCTACGAGCAGTACTTC. As protein: CASSLDPDGFYEQYF.